This entry is about one T cell receptor (beta chain). Its specificity is not known. Other DNA sequences in the same sample also yield this CDR3. Since all of the isolated RNA was reverse transcribed, expressed TCRB transcripts were what got sequenced. Libraries were prepared by immunoSEQ multiplex PCR; TCRdb keeps only in-frame clonotypes and omits some of them. Among around 250,000 clones listed, less than 35% were seen once. Central memory, naive, regulatory and stem cell-like memory CD4+ cells were sorted by CD45RO/CCR7/CD25/CD127/CD95/CD27. Each sorted population was over 98% pure. This sample was included in a study of beta chain features in type 1 diabetes. Broader study findings: Researchers caution that PCR might favor shorter templates, equally among patients and controls. When Type 1 diabetes patients were examined, their TCRB CDR3s proved moderately but significantly shorter in all four CD4+ subsets.

The trim removed 6 bases at V and 7 bases at J, leaving 3 bases unmatched. Germline-derived CDR1 and CDR2 are DFQATT and SNEGSKA (reference sequence). The CDR3 is made up of 11 amino acids. The clonotype originates from a man between 25 and 39 years old in good health. The chain employs TRBV20-1 and TRBJ2-1; 7 nucleotides line up with TRBD1. The sequenced sample consisted of central memory CD4+ T cells from blood. The chain's CDR3 is CSAHRGNEQFF. The DNA of the CDR3 is TGCAGTGCACACAGGGGAAATGAGCAGTTCTTC.